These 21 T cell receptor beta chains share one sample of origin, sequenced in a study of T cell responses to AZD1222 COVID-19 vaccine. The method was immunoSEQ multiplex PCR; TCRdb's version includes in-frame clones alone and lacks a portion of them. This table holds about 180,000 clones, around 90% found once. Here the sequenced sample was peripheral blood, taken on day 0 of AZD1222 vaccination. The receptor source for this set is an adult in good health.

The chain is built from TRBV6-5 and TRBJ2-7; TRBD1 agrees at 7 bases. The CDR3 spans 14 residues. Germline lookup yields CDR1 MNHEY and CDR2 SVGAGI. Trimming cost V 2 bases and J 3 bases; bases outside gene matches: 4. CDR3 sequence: CASSYGRGSYEQYF. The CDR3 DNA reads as TGTGCCAGCAGTTACGGCAGGGGGAGCTACGAGCAGTACTTC.

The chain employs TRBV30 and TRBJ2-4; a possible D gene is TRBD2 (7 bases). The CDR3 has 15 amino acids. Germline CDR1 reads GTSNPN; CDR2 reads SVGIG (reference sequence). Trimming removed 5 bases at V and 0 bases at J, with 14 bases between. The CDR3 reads CAWGGGGIAKNIQYF. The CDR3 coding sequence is TGTGCCTGGGGAGGGGGGGGAATAGCCAAAAACATTCAGTACTTC.

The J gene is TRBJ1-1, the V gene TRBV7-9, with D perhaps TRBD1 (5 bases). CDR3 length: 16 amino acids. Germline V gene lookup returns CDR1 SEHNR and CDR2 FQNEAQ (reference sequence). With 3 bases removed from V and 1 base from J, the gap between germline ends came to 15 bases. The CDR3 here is CASSFGTGTENTEAFF. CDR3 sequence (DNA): TGTGCCAGCAGCTTTGGGACCGGGACGGAGAACACTGAAGCTTTCTTT.

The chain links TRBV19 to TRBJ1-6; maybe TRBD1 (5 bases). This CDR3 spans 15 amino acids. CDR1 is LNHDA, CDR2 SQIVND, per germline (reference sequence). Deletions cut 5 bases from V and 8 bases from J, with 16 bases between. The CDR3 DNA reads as TGTGCCAGTAGTCCTGGGGCAGGGTTGGATTCACCCCTCCACTTT. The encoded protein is CASSPGAGLDSPLHF.

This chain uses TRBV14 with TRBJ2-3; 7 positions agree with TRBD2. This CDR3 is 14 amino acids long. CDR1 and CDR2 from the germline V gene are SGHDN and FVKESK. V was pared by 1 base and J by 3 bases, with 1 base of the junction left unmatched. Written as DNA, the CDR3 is TGTGCCAGCAGCCAAGTGGGAGGGACAGATACGCAGTATTTT. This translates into CASSQVGGTDTQYF.

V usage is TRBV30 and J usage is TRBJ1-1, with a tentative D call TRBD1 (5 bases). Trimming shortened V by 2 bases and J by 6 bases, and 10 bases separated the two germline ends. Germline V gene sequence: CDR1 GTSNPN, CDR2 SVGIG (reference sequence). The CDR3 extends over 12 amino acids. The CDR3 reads CAWSQGGAEAFF. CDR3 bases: TGTGCCTGGAGTCAGGGAGGGGCTGAAGCTTTCTTT.

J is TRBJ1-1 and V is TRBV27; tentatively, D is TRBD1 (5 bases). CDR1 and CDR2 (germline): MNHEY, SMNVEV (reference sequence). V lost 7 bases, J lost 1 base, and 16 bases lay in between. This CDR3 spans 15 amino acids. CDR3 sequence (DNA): TGTGCCAGCACCCTCGGGTCAGGGACGAACACTGAAGCTTTCTTT. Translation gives CASTLGSGTNTEAFF.

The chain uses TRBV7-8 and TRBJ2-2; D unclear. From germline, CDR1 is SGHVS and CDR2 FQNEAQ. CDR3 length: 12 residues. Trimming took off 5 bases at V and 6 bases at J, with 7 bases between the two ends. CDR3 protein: CASSPSSGELFF. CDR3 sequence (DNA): TGTGCCAGCAGCCCCAGCTCCGGGGAGCTGTTTTTT.

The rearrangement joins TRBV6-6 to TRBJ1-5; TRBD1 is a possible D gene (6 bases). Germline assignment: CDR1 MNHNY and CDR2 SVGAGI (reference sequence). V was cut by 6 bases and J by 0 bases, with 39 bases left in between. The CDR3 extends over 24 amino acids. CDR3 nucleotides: TGTGCCAGCAGCTCGCGGATGACAGGTCTCCGTCCCCCCACAGGTCTCTATAGCAATCAGCCCCAGCATTTT. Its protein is CASSSRMTGLRPPTGLYSNQPQHF.

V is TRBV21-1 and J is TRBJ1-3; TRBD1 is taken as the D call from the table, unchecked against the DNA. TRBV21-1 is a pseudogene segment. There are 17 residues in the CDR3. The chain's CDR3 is CASSKLSWTGEGNTIYF. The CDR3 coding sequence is TGTGCCAGCAGCAAACTATCCTGGACAGGGGAAGGAAACACCATATATTTT.

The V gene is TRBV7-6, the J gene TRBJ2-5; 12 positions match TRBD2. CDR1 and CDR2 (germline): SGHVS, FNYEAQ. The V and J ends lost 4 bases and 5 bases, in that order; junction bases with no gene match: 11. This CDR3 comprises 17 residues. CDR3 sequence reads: CASSCRTSGKGRETQYF. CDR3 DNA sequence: TGTGCCAGCAGCTGCCGGACTAGCGGGAAAGGTAGGGAGACCCAGTACTTC.

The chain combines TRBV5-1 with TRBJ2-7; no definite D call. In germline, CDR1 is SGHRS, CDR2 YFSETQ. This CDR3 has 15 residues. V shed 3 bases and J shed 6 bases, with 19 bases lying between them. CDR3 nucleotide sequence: TGCGCCAGCAGCTCTTACCAAGTGGTAAGGTCCGAGCAGTACTTC. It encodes CASSSYQVVRSEQYF.

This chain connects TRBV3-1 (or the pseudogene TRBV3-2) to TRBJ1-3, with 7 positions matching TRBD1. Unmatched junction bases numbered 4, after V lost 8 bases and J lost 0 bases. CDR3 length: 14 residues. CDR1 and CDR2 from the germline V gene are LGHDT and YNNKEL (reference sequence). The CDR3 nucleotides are TGTGCCAGCGGAAACAGGGGCTCTGGAAACACCATATATTTT. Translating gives CASGNRGSGNTIYF.

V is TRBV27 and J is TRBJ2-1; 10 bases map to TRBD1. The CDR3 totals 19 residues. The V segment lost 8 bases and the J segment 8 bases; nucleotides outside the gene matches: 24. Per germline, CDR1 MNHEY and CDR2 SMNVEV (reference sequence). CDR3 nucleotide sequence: TGTGCCAGCCGCCATCCCGGGACAGGGGATGGTGGCGGGAGAGATGAGCAGTTCTTC. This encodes CASRHPGTGDGGGRDEQFF.

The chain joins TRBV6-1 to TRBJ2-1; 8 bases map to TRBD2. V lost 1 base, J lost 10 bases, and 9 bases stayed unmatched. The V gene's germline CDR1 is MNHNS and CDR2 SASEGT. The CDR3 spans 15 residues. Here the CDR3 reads CASSEGGLGGGEQFF. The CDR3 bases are TGTGCCAGCAGTGAAGGGGGACTAGGGGGAGGCGAGCAGTTCTTC.

The CDR3 DNA reads as TGTGCCAGCAGCTCCAGCGCCTCAGCGGGAGGCTACAATGAGCAGTTCTTC. It encodes CASSSSASAGGYNEQFF. V is TRBV7-3 and J is TRBJ2-1; 9 positions match TRBD2. Per germline, CDR1 SGHTA and CDR2 FQGTGA. The CDR3 has 17 residues. V shed 4 bases, J shed 3 bases, and the junction held 10 bases outside the gene matches. Filled out from reference TRBV7-3 and TRBJ2-1, the complete variable domain reads GAGVSQTPSNKVTEKGKYVELRCDPISGHTALYWYRQSLGQGPEFLIYFQGTGAADDSGLPNDRFFAVRPEGSVSTLKIQRTERGDSAVYLCASSSSASAGGYNEQFFGPGTRLTVL.

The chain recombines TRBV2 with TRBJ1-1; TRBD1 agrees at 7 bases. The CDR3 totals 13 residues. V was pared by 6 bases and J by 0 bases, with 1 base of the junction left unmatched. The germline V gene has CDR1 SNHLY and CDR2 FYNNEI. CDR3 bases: TGTGCCAGCAGGACAGGGATGAACACTGAAGCTTTCTTT. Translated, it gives CASRTGMNTEAFF.

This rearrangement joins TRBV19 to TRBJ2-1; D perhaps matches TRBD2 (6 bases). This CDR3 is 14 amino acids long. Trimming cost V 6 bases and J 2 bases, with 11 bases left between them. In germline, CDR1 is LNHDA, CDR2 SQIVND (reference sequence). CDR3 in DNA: TGTGCCAGTAGCGGGGCGGGGACCTACAATGAGCAGTTCTTC. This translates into CASSGAGTYNEQFF.

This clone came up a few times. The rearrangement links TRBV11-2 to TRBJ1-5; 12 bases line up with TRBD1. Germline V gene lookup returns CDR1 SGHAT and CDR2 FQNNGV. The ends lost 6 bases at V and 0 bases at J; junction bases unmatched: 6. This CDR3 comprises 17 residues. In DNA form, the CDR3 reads TGTGCCAGCAGTACGGGACAGGGGGCTTATAGCAATCAGCCCCAGCATTTT. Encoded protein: CASSTGQGAYSNQPQHF.

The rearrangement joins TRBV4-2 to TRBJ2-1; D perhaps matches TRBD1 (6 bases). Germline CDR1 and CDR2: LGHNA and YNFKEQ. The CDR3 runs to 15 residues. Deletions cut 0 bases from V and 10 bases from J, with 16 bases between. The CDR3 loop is CASSQEGGVWEEQFF. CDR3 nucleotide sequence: TGTGCCAGCAGCCAAGAAGGGGGAGTCTGGGAGGAGCAGTTCTTC.

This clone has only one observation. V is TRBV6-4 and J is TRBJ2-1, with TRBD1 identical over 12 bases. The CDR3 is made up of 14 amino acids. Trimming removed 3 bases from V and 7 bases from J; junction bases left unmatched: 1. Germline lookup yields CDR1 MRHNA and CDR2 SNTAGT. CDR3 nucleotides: TGTGCCAGCAGTGAGGGACAGGGGGCTAATGAGCAGTTCTTC. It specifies CASSEGQGANEQFF.